These 15 T cell receptor beta chains share one sample of origin, sequenced in a study of low-dose radiotherapy and immunotherapy resistance in tumors. TRAV- and TRBV-specific primers were used for first-strand cDNA, which covered alpha and beta chains. TCR amplification used 15 to 20 PCR cycles, a constant-region primer and a V-primer adapter. Using its own MiXCR run on the reads, TCRdb lists one record per CDR3 protein. There are 55,000 to 65,000 distinct CDR3 sequences in the sample; about 26% occur only once, and less than 8% lies in the top ten. Time point of the sample: before trial treatment. Sequenced here: PBMCs, sampled before treatment. The receptors were gathered from a male donor with rectosigmoid adenocarcinoma.

The sample holds many counts of this clonotype. CDR3 amino acids: CASKGSSGNTIYF. For the CDR3, the DNA is TGTGCCAGCAAGGGGAGCTCTGGAAACACCATATATTTT. The rearrangement uses TRBV6-6 and TRBJ1-3; maybe TRBD1 (5 bases). The CDR3 totals 13 residues. The ends were cut back, 7 bases at V and 0 bases at J, with 7 bases in the middle. Looked up from germline, CDR1 is MNHNY and CDR2 is SVGAGI (reference sequence).

In its sample, this clonotype was seen many times. The V and J genes are TRBV11-2 and TRBJ1-1, with TRBD1 as a possible D gene (6 bases). This CDR3 is built from 14 residues. The germline V gene has CDR1 SGHAT and CDR2 FQNNGV. Trimming removed 2 bases from V and 4 bases from J, with 11 bases in between. CDR3 residues: CASSLTRGGTEAFF. Here the CDR3 DNA reads TGTGCCAGCAGCTTAACGAGAGGGGGCACTGAAGCTTTCTTT.

This clonotype was picked up many times. The V and J genes are TRBV4-1 and TRBJ2-3, with D maybe TRBD2 (6 bases). Germline V gene data show CDR1 as MGHRA and CDR2 as YSYEKL. This CDR3 comprises 16 residues. The V gene lost 0 bases and the J gene lost 2 bases, with 12 bases spanning the gap. The CDR3 sequence is CASSQDRASATDTQYF. As DNA, the CDR3 is TGCGCCAGCAGCCAAGATCGGGCTAGCGCCACAGATACGCAGTATTTT.

V and J are TRBV28 and TRBJ1-2; D is unclear. This CDR3 spans 14 amino acids. Germline V lookup: CDR1 MDHEN, CDR2 SYDVKM. V was cut by 3 bases and J by 6 bases, with 14 bases left in between. The CDR3 sequence: CASSLAFTAHGYTF. CDR3 in DNA: TGTGCCAGCAGTTTGGCCTTTACAGCACATGGCTACACCTTC.

This clonotype was picked up many times. This chain connects TRBV7-2 to TRBJ2-7; maybe TRBD2 (5 bases). The CDR3 is 13 amino acids. The germline V gene has CDR1 SGHTA and CDR2 FQGNSA. Trimming removed 7 bases at V and 2 bases at J, with 12 bases between. The CDR3 DNA is TGTGCCAGCACCAAGAGCGGAACCTACGAGCAGTACTTC. It encodes CASTKSGTYEQYF.

The table lists this clonotype with many counts. J is TRBJ1-1 and V is TRBV21-1; the D segment call TRBD1 is taken from the table without a DNA check. TRBV21-1 is a pseudogene. This CDR3 comprises 17 residues. The DNA for the CDR3 is TGTGCCAGTCTTCGGGACACCCAAAGGGCCATGAACACTGAAGCTTTCTTT. It yields the protein CASLRDTQRAMNTEAFF.

This clonotype was observed at least ten times. The CDR3 here is CASSPNSLGMDTGELFF. The CDR3 coding sequence is TGTGCCAGCAGCCCTAACTCTCTGGGTATGGACACCGGGGAGCTGTTTTTT. The chain uses TRBV12-3 or TRBV12-4 and TRBJ2-2; D ambiguous. V lost 6 bases and J lost 3, with 20 bases in between. The CDR3 extends over 17 amino acids.

This rearrangement joins TRBV5-4 to TRBJ2-5; 9 bases fit TRBD2. V lost 4 bases, J lost 0 bases, and 7 bases stayed unmatched. CDR1 and CDR2 (germline): SGHNT, YYREEE (reference sequence). This CDR3 has 16 amino acids. The CDR3 nucleotides are TGTGCCAGCAGCCGCGAAACTAGCGGGCACCAAGAGACCCAGTACTTC. It is translated as CASSRETSGHQETQYF.

This clonotype was picked up one time. This chain connects TRBV7-2 to TRBJ2-3, with D perhaps TRBD2 (7 bases). The CDR3 sequence is 15 residues long. Trimming pared 1 base from V and 11 bases from J, leaving 19 bases between. Germline CDR1 SGHTA, CDR2 FQGNSA. CDR3 in DNA: TGTGCCAGCAGCTTAGAGAGGCTGGAGGGGGGGGTGCAGTATTTT. Translated: CASSLERLEGGVQYF.

This clonotype was counted a few times. An end of the junction does not agree with germline; a read error may underlie this. This chain connects TRBV5-1 to TRBJ2-6; 10 bases are a match to TRBD1. CDR3 size: 17 residues. CDR1 and CDR2 (germline): SGHRS, YFSETQ. The CDR3 reads CASSLGTGDSGANVLTF. CDR3 nucleotides: TGTGCCAGCAGCTTGGGGACAGGGGACTCTGGGGCCAACGTCCTGACTTTC.

Notes on this clonotype: A far larger clone lies a single base away; this is likely a read error. The chain couples TRBV7-6 to TRBJ2-1, with a weak D call TRBD1 (5 bases). Per the germline V gene, CDR1 is SGHVS and CDR2 is FNYEAQ. The CDR3 is made up of 17 amino acids. The V end was cut by 1 base, the J end by 8 bases, with 21 bases between. CDR3 sequence reads: CASSLVPPGSGLDEQFF. CDR3 DNA sequence: TGTGCCAGCAGCTTAGTTCCCCCCGGGTCAGGGCTCGATGAGCAGTTCTTC.

This clonotype was seen ten or more times. This sequence joins TRBV12-3 or TRBV12-4 and TRBJ2-1, with a possible D match to TRBD2 (6 bases). Between the trimmed V and J ends, which lost 5 bases and 2 bases, there was a span of 19 bases. CDR3 size: 17 residues. The CDR3 loop is CASSLTSGDLAYNEQFF. CDR3 in DNA: TGTGCCAGCAGTCTTACCTCGGGGGACTTGGCCTACAATGAGCAGTTCTTC.

This clonotype was seen repeatedly, ten times or more. The chain carries TRBV28 and TRBJ1-2; D is ambiguous. Trimming took 6 bases from V and 2 from J, leaving 7 bases between them. The CDR3 spans 12 residues. CDR1 MDHEN and CDR2 SYDVKM come from the germline V gene. The CDR3, as DNA: TGTGCCAGCAGCGGAGTAAACTATGGCTACACCTTC. Its translation: CASSGVNYGYTF.

As for this clonotype: It is likely a read error: a sequence one base away is far more abundant. The chain's CDR3 is CASSAVSGTEAFF. CDR3 coding DNA: TGTGCCAGCAGTGCTGTAAGTGGCACTGAAGCTTTCTTT. The rearrangement links TRBV26 to TRBJ1-1. TRBV26 is noted as a pseudogene. The CDR3 loop spans 13 amino acids.

With respect to this clonotype: A far larger clone is just one base off, so this is likely a read error. V and J are TRBV5-3 and TRBJ2-7; the match to TRBD1 covers 9 bases. TRBV5-3 is an ORF; its function is uncertain. V gave up 8 bases and J gave up 7 bases; unmatched junction bases: 25. The CDR3 contains 18 residues. CDR3 DNA sequence: TGTGCCAGCAGCCCCAGGGGCCTACTTGGGACAGGGCGAGATGAGCAGTACTTC. Amino acid sequence: CASSPRGLLGTGRDEQYF.